This entry describes one T cell receptor (beta chain). Germline V CDR1 and CDR2: SGHRS, YFSETQ. This CDR3 is 15 amino acids long. Trimming took off 6 bases at V and 3 bases at J, with 15 bases between the two ends. It was about 190 ng DNA, 30,000 or so T cell genomes, that sorted-subset replicate PCRs used. Generated by immunoSEQ multiplex PCR, the TCRdb table keeps only in-frame clones and is missing some. Of 2,500,000 or so clones listed, 80% to 95% were seen once; the top ten hold approximately 0.35%. The sample originates from a study of shared clonotypes between healthy human individuals. The wider study: Aged between 18 and 49, the donors were two women and a few men.

V and J are TRBV5-1 and TRBJ1-4; a weak D match, TRBD1 (6 bases). The sequencing input was naive CD4+ T cells from PBMCs. The subset here: CD45RA+ positively selected. The clonotype originates from a man aged 18-30 years in good health. Some clones in this sample may be carry-over from other donors' samples. The DNA for the CDR3 is TGCGCCAGCAACCCCGCGGGACAACCTAATGAAAAACTGTTTTTT. Translated: CASNPAGQPNEKLFF.